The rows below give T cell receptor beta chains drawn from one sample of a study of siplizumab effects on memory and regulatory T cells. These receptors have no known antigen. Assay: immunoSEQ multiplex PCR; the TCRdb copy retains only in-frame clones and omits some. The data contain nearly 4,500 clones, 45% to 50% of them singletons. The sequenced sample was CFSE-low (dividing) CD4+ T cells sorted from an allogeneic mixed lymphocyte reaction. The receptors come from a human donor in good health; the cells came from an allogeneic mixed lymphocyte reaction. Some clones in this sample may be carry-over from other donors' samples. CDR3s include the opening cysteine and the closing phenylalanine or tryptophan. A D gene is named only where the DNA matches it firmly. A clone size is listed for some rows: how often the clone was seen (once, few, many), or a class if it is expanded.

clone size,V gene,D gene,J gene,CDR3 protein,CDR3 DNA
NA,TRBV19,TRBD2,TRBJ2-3,CASSAPGLVTDTQYF,TGTGCCAGTAGTGCCCCCGGACTAGTCACAGATACGCAGTATTTT
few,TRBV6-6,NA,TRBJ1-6,CASSLRGSNSPLHF,TGTGCCAGCAGTTTGAGGGGTTCTAATTCACCCCTCCACTTT
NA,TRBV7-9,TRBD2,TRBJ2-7,CASSGSGRRYEQYF,TGTGCCAGCAGCGGTAGCGGGAGGCGCTACGAGCAGTACTTC
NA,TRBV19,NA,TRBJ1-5,CASSAPGSWASNQPQHF,TGTGCCAGTAGTGCCCCAGGGTCCTGGGCTAGCAATCAGCCCCAGCATTTT
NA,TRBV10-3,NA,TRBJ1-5,CATQLDNSNQPQHF,TGTGCCACCCAGCTGGACAATAGCAATCAGCCCCAGCATTTT
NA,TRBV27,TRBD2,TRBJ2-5,CASSPNAGLAGTETQYF,TGTGCCAGCAGTCCAAACGCGGGACTAGCGGGAACGGAGACCCAGTACTTC
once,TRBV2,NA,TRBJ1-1,CASSVIRVSEAFF,TGTGCCAGCAGTGTGATAAGGGTCTCTGAAGCTTTCTTT
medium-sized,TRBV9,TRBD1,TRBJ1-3,CASSVGQGRGNTIYF,TGTGCCAGCAGCGTGGGACAGGGACGAGGAAACACCATATATTTT
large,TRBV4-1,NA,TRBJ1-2,CASSQAQDPIYGYTF,TGCGCCAGCAGCCAAGCCCAAGACCCGATTTATGGCTACACCTTC
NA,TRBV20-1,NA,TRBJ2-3,CSARTADTQYF,TGCAGTGCCCGAACGGCAGATACGCAGTATTTT
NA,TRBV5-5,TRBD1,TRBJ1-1,CASSLRTGLNTEAFF,TGTGCCAGCAGCCTACGGACAGGCCTGAACACTGAAGCTTTCTTT
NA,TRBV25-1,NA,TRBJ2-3,CASSGSLLATATDTQYF,TGTGCCAGCAGTGGCTCCTTACTAGCCACCGCCACAGATACGCAGTATTTT
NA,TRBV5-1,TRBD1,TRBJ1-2,CASSWTGYNGYTF,TGCGCCAGCAGCTGGACAGGGTATAATGGCTACACCTTC
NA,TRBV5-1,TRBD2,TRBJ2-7,CASSTISGSQYEQYF,TGCGCCAGCAGCACCATTAGCGGGAGTCAATACGAGCAGTACTTC
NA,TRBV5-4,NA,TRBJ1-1,CASSSFQRPEAFF,TGTGCCAGCAGCTCCTTCCAGCGGCCTGAAGCTTTCTTT
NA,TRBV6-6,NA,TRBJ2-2,CASSFRTVGTGELFF,TGTGCCAGCAGCTTCCGGACTGTGGGGACCGGGGAGCTGTTTTTT
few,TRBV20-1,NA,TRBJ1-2,CSASPSYGYTF,TGCAGTGCTAGTCCCAGCTATGGCTACACCTTC
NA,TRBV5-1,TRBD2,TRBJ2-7,CASSLVSSGGPLFSYEQYF,TGCGCCAGCAGCTTGGTTTCTAGCGGGGGGCCACTATTCTCCTACGAGCAGTACTTC
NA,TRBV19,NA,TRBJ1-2,CASRVGGGNGYTF,TGTGCCAGTAGGGTCGGGGGCGGAAATGGCTACACCTTC
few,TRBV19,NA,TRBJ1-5,CASSILGVSNQPQHF,TGTGCCAGTAGTATTTTGGGAGTAAGCAATCAGCCCCAGCATTTT
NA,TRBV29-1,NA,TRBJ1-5,CSVEGWDGQPQHF,TGCAGCGTTGAAGGGTGGGACGGACAGCCCCAGCATTTT
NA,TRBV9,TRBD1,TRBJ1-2,CATPGEWGQGSSNYGYTF,TGTGCCACCCCCGGGGAATGGGGACAGGGTAGTTCTAACTATGGCTACACCTTC
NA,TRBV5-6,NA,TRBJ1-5,CASSLRGMGPISNQPQHF,TGTGCCAGCAGCTTGAGAGGGATGGGACCGATTAGCAATCAGCCCCAGCATTTT
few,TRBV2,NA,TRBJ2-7,CASSFYYEQYF,TGTGCCAGCAGTTTTTACTACGAGCAGTACTTC
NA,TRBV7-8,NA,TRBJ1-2,CASSLGVRESYTF,TGTGCCAGCAGCTTAGGGGTTCGGGAGTCCTACACCTTC
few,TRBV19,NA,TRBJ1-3,CASKYYSGNTIYF,TGTGCCAGCAAATATTACTCTGGAAACACCATATATTTT
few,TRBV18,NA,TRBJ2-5,CASSLLGQHGGTQYF,TGTGCCAGCTCACTCTTGGGACAGCACGGGGGGACCCAGTACTTC
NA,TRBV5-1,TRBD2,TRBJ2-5,CASSFLAGGPQETQYF,TGCGCCAGCAGCTTCCTAGCGGGGGGGCCCCAAGAGACCCAGTACTTC
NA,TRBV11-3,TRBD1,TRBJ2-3,CASSLGQGTDTQYF,TGTGCCAGCAGCTTAGGACAGGGGACAGATACGCAGTATTTT
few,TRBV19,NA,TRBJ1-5,CASSSLQVQPQHF,TGTGCCAGTAGTTCACTGCAGGTTCAGCCCCAGCATTTT
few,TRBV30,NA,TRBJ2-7,CAWSPQAVEQYF,TGTGCCTGGAGCCCACAAGCGGTCGAGCAGTACTTC
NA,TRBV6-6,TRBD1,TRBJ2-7,CAIAGAGGVGEQYF,TGTGCCATCGCTGGGGCAGGGGGCGTAGGCGAGCAGTACTTC